What follows are 10 T cell receptor beta chains derived from one specimen sequenced in a study of lymphopenia after photon versus proton radiotherapy. Only in-frame clones appear in the TCRdb table, and some are missing; sequencing was by immunoSEQ multiplex PCR. Of 25,000 to 35,000 clones listed, almost 90% are singletons. The specimen was peripheral blood, collected from a patient treated with photon-based radiotherapy. Receptor source: a woman aged 50 to 65 with pancreatic cancer.

The chain uses TRBV6-1 and TRBJ2-2; D is unresolved. This CDR3 comprises 14 residues. Germline CDR1 is MNHNS and CDR2 is SASEGT. V was shortened by 3 bases and J by 4 bases, with 9 bases between the two germline ends. CDR3 sequence (DNA): TGTGCCAGCAGTGATGTCGCGAGCACCGGGGAGCTGTTTTTT. It yields the protein CASSDVASTGELFF.

The chain has TRBV5-8 and TRBJ2-1, with 13 nucleotides matching TRBD2. CDR1 is SGHTS and CDR2 is YDEGEE in the germline V gene. Trimming cost V 3 bases and J 7 bases; bases outside gene matches: 7. There are 16 residues in the CDR3. The DNA of the CDR3 is TGTGCCAGCAGCTCAGGGACTAGCGGGGCCTGGAATGAGCAGTTCTTC. Translating it yields CASSSGTSGAWNEQFF.

By share, this clone ranks as medium-sized. The V call is TRBV11-2, the J call TRBJ2-1; TRBD1 matches at 7 bases. Per the germline V gene, CDR1 is SGHAT and CDR2 is FQNNGV. The V segment lost 0 bases and the J segment 4 bases; nucleotides outside the gene matches: 9. The CDR3 is 17 amino acids. The CDR3 nucleotides read TGTGCCAGCAGCTTAGATGGAAGGGGGCCCCCTTACAATGAGCAGTTCTTC. Encoded protein: CASSLDGRGPPYNEQFF.

The gene calls are TRBV28 and TRBJ2-7, with 7 bases that match TRBD1. The J segment lost 0 bases and the V segment lost 11 bases, leaving 4 bases of the junction unmatched. The CDR3 loop spans 12 amino acids. Looked up from germline, CDR1 is MDHEN and CDR2 is SYDVKM. In DNA, the CDR3 is TGTGCCGTTCGACAGGGCTCCTACGAGCAGTACTTC. As protein: CAVRQGSYEQYF.

The chain couples TRBV14 to TRBJ2-3, with D possibly matching TRBD1 (6 bases). The CDR3 spans 14 residues. Germline-derived CDR1 and CDR2 are SGHDN and FVKESK. V lost 8 bases and J 0 bases, leaving 12 bases between the germline ends. CDR3 residues: CASGGQRSTDTQYF. The CDR3 nucleotides are TGTGCCAGCGGCGGACAGCGGAGCACAGATACGCAGTATTTT.

The chain recombines TRBV6-1 with TRBJ1-2; 8 bases map to TRBD1. Trimming removed 6 bases from V and 8 bases from J; junction bases left unmatched: 14. Germline-derived CDR1 and CDR2 are MNHNS and SASEGT. CDR3 length equals 15 residues. CDR3 sequence reads: CASSELLQGVRGYTF. The CDR3, as DNA: TGTGCCAGCAGCGAACTACTACAGGGGGTGAGGGGCTACACCTTC.

The chain is built from TRBV4-1 and TRBJ2-1; 8 positions agree with TRBD1. Germline V gene data show CDR1 as MGHRA and CDR2 as YSYEKL. The CDR3 has 16 residues. Germline trimming cut 0 bases from V and 0 bases from J; bases unmatched to any gene: 1. This CDR3 reads CASSQEGQVSYNEQFF. For the CDR3, the DNA is TGCGCCAGCAGCCAAGAGGGACAGGTCTCCTACAATGAGCAGTTCTTC.

The rearrangement uses TRBV27 and TRBJ1-2, with 7 bases lining up with TRBD1. J lost 4 bases, V lost 3 bases, and 8 bases had no gene match. Germline lookup yields CDR1 MNHEY and CDR2 SMNVEV (reference sequence). The CDR3 runs to 15 residues. For the CDR3, the DNA is TGTGCCAGCAGTTTCCGGACAGGACCTTTCTATGGCTACACCTTC. Residues: CASSFRTGPFYGYTF.

In this sample, this clone turned up once. The chain employs TRBV28 and TRBJ2-7, with no clear D. CDR1 is MDHEN, CDR2 SYDVKM, per germline. V lost 6 bases and J lost 2, with 14 bases in between. The CDR3 runs 14 residues. As DNA, the CDR3 is TGTGCCAGCAGGGAGATCAACCCACCCTACGAGCAGTACTTC. This gives the protein CASREINPPYEQYF. The whole variable domain, filled in from reference TRBV28 and TRBJ2-7, reads DVKVTQSSRYLVKRTGEKVFLECVQDMDHENMFWYRQDPGLGLRLIYFSYDVKMKEKGDIPEGYSVSREKKERFSLILESASTNQTSMYLCASREINPPYEQYFGPGTRLTVT.

The rearrangement links TRBV5-1 to TRBJ2-7, with 10 bases lining up with TRBD2. Germline V gene data show CDR1 as SGHRS and CDR2 as YFSETQ. V was clipped by 0 bases and J by 2 bases; unmatched bases: 2. The CDR3 is 15 residues long. The CDR3 reads CASSLETSGAYEQYF. In DNA, the CDR3 is TGCGCCAGCAGCTTGGAAACTAGCGGGGCCTACGAGCAGTACTTC.